The clone carrying this TCR beta chain was recorded at least ten times. This sample was taken from a study of low-dose radiotherapy and immunotherapy resistance in tumors. Across the study: Those assigned to Cohort 2 were treated with 1 Gy per fraction every two weeks (13 Gy in total over 26 weeks).

The time point: before trial treatment. The donors' regimen was nivolumab, ipilimumab, aspirin, low-dose cyclophosphamide and low-dose radiotherapy. With TRAV- and TRBV-specific primers, first-strand cDNA was made, covering the alpha and beta chains. Both a constant-region primer and a V-primer adapter served to amplify TCRs across about 20 PCR cycles. TCRdb independently ran MiXCR on the reads; one entry per CDR3 protein. The sample holds tens of thousands of distinct CDR3 sequences, 15% to 20% seen once. The CDR3 sequence is 14 residues long. CDR1 SGHRS and CDR2 YFSETQ come from the germline V gene. Trimming cost V 5 bases and J 5 bases, with 17 bases left between them.

The clonotype originates from a male donor with prostate cancer. This sample comprised PBMCs, obtained before treatment. This chain joins TRBV5-1 and TRBJ2-7, with D perhaps matching TRBD1 (5 bases). CDR3 sequence: CASREGAGDDEQYF. The DNA for the CDR3 is TGCGCCAGCAGGGAAGGGGCCGGTGACGACGAGCAGTACTTC.